The entry below gives a single T cell receptor beta chain sequence along with its context. What it binds is not known. Assay used: immunoSEQ multiplex PCR; TCRdb lists only in-frame clones, some missing. The sample lists roughly 49,000 clones, roughly 91% occurring once. The data are from a study of neoadjuvant nivolumab and ipilimumab in lung cancer. Study details: Patients got nivolumab 3 mg/kg on days 1, 15 and 29; combination added ipilimumab 1 mg/kg day 1. Findings of the study overall: Pretherapy blood TCR richness correlated positively with resected tumor richness.

V was pared by 5 bases and J by 1 base, with 15 bases between. The V gene's germline CDR1 is MGHDK and CDR2 SYGVNS. The CDR3 covers 16 residues. The specimen was blood, collected before neoadjuvant nivolumab, alone or with ipilimumab. The clonotype comes from an adult with non-small cell lung cancer. Some clones in this sample may be carry-over from other donors' samples. The chain joins TRBV25-1 to TRBJ1-5; D is uncertain. CDR3 nucleotide sequence: TGTGCCAGCAGTCCGTCGGGCAGAACCAGCAATCAGCCCCAGCATTTT. Protein: CASSPSGRTSNQPQHF.